This T cell receptor (beta chain) was sequenced during a study of regulatory T cells in long-lasting Graves disease. General study results and limits: Only a small sample size was used, which may have cut accuracy.

As regards this clonotype: Its antigen is unknown.

Time point described: persistent/refractory GD, antithyroid drugs over 5 years with positive TRAb. Extracted PBMC RNA gave rise to the TCR library. The TCR beta library used iRepertoire HTBI primers with Arm-PCR amplification of CDR3. TCRdb fed the multiplex PCR reads into MiXCR, producing one record per CDR3 protein. The sample has hundreds of thousands of distinct CDR3 sequences, less than 25% seen once. Germline V gene lookup returns CDR1 DFQATT and CDR2 SNEGSKA (reference sequence). With 0 bases clipped from V and 2 bases from J, the junction kept 3 bases outside the gene matches. The CDR3 totals 14 residues.

The chain recombines TRBV20-1 with TRBJ1-1; 7 bases are a match to TRBD1. The receptor was isolated from a female donor with Graves disease. The sequencing used peripheral blood mononuclear cells (PBMCs), collected when the disease was refractory, from a patient treated with antithyroid drugs. CDR3 in amino acids: CSARETGINTEAFF. The CDR3, as DNA: TGCAGTGCTAGAGAGACAGGGATTAACACTGAAGCTTTCTTT.